This T cell receptor (beta chain) was sequenced during a study of blood T cell repertoires in COVID-19. CDR3 length: 15 residues. Germline trimming cut 6 bases from V and 4 bases from J; bases unmatched to any gene: 7. Per germline, CDR1 SNHLY and CDR2 FYNNEI. Assay used: immunoSEQ multiplex PCR; TCRdb lists only in-frame clones, some missing. The sample lists 350,000 to 450,000 clones; approximately 89% were seen once. The receptor was derived from a woman aged 40 to 49 who had been exposed to COVID-19. The genes are TRBV2 and TRBJ1-5, with 9 bases matching TRBD1. The material sequenced was PBMCs or T cells enriched from blood (not recorded which). This CDR3 reads CASRGDRGMNQPQHF. CDR3 coding DNA: TGTGCCAGCAGGGGTGACAGGGGGATGAATCAGCCCCAGCATTTT.